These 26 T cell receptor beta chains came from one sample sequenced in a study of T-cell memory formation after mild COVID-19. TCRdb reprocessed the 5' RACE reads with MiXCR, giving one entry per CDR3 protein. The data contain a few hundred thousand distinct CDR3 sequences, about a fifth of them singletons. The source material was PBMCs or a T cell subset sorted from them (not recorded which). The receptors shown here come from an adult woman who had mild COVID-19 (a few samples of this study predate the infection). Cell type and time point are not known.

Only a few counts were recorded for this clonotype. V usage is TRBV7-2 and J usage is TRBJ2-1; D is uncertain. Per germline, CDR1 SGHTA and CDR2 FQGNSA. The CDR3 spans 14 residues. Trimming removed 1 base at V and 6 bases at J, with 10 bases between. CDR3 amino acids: CASSLVQSGNEQFF. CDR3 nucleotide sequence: TGTGCCAGCAGCTTAGTCCAGTCGGGCAATGAGCAGTTCTTC.

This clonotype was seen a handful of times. As DNA, the CDR3 is TGCGCCAGCAGCTTGGGGTACAGGGTGGAGACAGATACGCAGTATTTT. Its translation is CASSLGYRVETDTQYF. V gene TRBV5-1 combines with J gene TRBJ2-3; perhaps TRBD1 as D (6 bases). V lost 0 bases to trimming and J lost 3 bases, with 14 bases between them. Germline V lookup: CDR1 SGHRS, CDR2 YFSETQ. This CDR3 region has 16 residues.

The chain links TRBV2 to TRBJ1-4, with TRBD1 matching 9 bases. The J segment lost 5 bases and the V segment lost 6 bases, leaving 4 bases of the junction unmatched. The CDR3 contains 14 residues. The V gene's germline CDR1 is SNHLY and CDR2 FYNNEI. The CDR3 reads CASRYGQGNEKLFF. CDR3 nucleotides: TGTGCCAGCAGATACGGACAGGGGAATGAAAAACTGTTTTTT.

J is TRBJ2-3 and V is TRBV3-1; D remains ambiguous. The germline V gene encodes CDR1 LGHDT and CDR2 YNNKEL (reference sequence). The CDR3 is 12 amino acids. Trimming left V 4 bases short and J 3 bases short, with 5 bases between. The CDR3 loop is CASSLMTDTQYF. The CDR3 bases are TGTGCCAGCAGCCTTATGACAGATACGCAGTATTTT.

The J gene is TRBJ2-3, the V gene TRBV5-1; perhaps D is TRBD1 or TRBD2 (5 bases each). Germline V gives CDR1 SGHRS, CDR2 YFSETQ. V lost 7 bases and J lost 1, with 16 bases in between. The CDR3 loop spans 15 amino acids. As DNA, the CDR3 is TGCGCCAGCTCCCCCCGGGACGGAGGCACAGATACGCAGTATTTT. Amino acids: CASSPRDGGTDTQYF. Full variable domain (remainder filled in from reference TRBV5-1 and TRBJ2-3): KAGVTQTPRYLIKTRGQQVTLSCSPISGHRSVSWYQQTPGQGLQFLFEYFSETQRNKGNFPGRFSGRQFSNSRSEMNVSTLELGDSALYLCASSPRDGGTDTQYFGPGTRLTVL.

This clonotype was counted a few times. CDR3 region: CASSSPGGRETQYF. DNA of the CDR3: TGTGCCAGCAGCTCCCCGGGGGGCAGAGAGACCCAGTACTTC. The chain employs TRBV5-5 and TRBJ2-5; D perhaps matches TRBD2 (7 bases). Germline values: CDR1 SGHKS, CDR2 YYEKEE (reference sequence). The germline V and J ends were trimmed by 3 bases and 4 bases, with 13 bases remaining between them. The length of the CDR3 is 14 residues.

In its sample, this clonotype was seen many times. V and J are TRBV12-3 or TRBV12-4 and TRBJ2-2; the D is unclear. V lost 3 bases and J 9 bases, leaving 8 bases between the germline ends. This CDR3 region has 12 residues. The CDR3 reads CASSFWARELFF. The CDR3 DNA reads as TGTGCCAGCAGTTTTTGGGCCCGGGAGCTGTTTTTT.

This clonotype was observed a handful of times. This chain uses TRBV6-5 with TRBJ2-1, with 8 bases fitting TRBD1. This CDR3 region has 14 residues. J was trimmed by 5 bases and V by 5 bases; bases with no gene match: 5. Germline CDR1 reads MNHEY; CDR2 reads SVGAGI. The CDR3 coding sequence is TGTGCCAGCAGTACCGACAGGGGAAACAATGAGCAGTTCTTC. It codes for CASSTDRGNNEQFF.

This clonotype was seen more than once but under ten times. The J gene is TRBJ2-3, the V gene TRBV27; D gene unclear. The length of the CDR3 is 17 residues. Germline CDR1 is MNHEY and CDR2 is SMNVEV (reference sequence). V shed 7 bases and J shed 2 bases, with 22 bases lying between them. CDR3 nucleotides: TGTGCCAGCATCACGCGCCCACTAAAGGTGCACACAGATACGCAGTATTTT. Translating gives CASITRPLKVHTDTQYF.

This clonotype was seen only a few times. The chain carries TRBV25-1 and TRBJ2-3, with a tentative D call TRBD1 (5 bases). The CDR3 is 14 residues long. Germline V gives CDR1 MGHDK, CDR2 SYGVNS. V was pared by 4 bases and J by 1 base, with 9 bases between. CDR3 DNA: TGTGCCAGCAGTGTCCAGGGCGGCACAGATACGCAGTATTTT. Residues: CASSVQGGTDTQYF.

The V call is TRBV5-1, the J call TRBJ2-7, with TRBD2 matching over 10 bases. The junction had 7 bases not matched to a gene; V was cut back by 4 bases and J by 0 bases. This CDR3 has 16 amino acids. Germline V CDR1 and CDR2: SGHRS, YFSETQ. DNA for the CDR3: TGCGCCAGCAGCCCCTGGACTAGCGGAACCTCCTACGAGCAGTACTTC. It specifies CASSPWTSGTSYEQYF.

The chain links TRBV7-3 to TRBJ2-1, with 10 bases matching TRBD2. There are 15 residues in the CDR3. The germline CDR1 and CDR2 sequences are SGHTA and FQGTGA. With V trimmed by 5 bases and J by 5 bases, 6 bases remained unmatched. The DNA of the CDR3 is TGTGCCAGCAGCCCTAGCGGGAGAAGCGACAATGAGCAGTTCTTC. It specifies CASSPSGRSDNEQFF. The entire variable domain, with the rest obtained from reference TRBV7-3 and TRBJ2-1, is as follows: GAGVSQTPSNKVTEKGKYVELRCDPISGHTALYWYRQSLGQGPEFLIYFQGTGAADDSGLPNDRFFAVRPEGSVSTLKIQRTERGDSAVYLCASSPSGRSDNEQFFGPGTRLTVL.

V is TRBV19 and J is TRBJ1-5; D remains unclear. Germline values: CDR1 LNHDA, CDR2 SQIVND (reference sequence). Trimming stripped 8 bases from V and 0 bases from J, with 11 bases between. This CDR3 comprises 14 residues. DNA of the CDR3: TGTGCCAGTGGCTATGGAGTTAGCAATCAGCCCCAGCATTTT. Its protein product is CASGYGVSNQPQHF.

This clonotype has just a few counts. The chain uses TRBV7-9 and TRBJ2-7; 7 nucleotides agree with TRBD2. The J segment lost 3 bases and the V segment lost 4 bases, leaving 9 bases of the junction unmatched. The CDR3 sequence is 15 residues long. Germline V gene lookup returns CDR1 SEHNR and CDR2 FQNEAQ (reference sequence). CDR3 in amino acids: CASSSGRERNYEQYF. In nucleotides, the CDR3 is TGTGCCAGCAGCTCCGGGCGGGAGAGAAACTACGAGCAGTACTTC.

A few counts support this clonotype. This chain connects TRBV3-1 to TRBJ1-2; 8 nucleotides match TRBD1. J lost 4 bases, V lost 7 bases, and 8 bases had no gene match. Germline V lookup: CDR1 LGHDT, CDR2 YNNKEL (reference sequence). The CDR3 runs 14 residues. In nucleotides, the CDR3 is TGTGCCAGCACCCACAGGGGGAAAAGCTATGGCTACACCTTC. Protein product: CASTHRGKSYGYTF.

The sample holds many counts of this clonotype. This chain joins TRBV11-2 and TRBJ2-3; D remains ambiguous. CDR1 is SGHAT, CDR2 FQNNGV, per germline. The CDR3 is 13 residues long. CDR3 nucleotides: TGTGCTGTAGGTGCGACGGCGACAGATACGCAGTATTTT. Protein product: CAVGATATDTQYF.

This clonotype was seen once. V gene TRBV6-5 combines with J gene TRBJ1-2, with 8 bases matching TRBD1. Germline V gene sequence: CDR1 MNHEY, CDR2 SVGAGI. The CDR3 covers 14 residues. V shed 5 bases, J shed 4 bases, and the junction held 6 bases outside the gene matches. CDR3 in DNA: TGTGCCAGCAGTACAGGGGGAGGGATCTATGGCTACACCTTC. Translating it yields CASSTGGGIYGYTF.

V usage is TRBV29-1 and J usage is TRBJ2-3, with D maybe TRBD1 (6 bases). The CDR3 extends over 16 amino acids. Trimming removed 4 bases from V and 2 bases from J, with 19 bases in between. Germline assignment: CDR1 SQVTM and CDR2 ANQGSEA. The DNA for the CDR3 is TGCAGCGTTGTCGGTCCGCAGGGGTTCCTCACAGATACGCAGTATTTT. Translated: CSVVGPQGFLTDTQYF.

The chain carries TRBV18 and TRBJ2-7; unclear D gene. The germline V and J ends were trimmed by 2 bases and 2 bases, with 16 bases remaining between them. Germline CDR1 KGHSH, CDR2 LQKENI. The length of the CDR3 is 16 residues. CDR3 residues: CASSPISSTHAYEQYF. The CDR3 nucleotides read TGTGCCAGCTCACCAATCAGTTCGACTCATGCCTACGAGCAGTACTTC.

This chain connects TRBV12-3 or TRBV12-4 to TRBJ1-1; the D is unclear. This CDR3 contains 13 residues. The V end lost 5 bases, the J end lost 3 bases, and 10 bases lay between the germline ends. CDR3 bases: TGTGCCAGCAGTCAGGCCGGGCACACTGAAGCTTTCTTT. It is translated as CASSQAGHTEAFF.

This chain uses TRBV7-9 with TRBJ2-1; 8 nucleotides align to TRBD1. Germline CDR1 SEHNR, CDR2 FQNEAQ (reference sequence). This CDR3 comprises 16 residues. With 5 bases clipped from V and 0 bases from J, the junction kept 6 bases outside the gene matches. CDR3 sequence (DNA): TGTGCCAGCAGCCCGGTTACAGGGGGCTCCTACAATGAGCAGTTCTTC. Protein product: CASSPVTGGSYNEQFF.

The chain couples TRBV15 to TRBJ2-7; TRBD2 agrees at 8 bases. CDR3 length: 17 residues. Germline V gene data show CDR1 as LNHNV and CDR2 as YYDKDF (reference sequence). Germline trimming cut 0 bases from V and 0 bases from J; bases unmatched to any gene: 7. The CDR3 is CATSRDSGGQFSYEQYF. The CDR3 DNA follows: TGTGCCACCAGCAGAGATTCGGGAGGGCAGTTCTCCTACGAGCAGTACTTC. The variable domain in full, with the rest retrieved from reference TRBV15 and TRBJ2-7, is DAMVIQNPRYQVTQFGKPVTLSCSQTLNHNVMYWYQQKSSQAPKLLFHYYDKDFNNEADTPDNFQSRRPNTSFCFLDIRSPGLGDTAMYLCATSRDSGGQFSYEQYFGPGTRLTVT.

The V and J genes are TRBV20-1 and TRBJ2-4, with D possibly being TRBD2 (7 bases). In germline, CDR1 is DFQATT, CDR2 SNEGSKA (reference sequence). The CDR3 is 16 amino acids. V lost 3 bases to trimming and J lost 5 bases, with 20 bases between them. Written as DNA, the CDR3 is TGCAGTGCTAGGGGGGGGCTTACTCGCGTGGAAAACATTCAGTACTTC. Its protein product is CSARGGLTRVENIQYF.

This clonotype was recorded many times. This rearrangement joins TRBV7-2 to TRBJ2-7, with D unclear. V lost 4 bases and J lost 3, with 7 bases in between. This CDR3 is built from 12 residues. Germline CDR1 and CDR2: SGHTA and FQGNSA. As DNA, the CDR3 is TGTGCCAGCAGCTCTACCCACTACGAGCAGTACTTC. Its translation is CASSSTHYEQYF.

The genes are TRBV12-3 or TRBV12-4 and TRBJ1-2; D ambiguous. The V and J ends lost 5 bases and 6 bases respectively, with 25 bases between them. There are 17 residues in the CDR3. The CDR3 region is CASSKSGRASRIDGYTF. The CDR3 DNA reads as TGTGCCAGCAGTAAATCGGGGAGGGCTAGTAGGATTGATGGCTACACCTTC.

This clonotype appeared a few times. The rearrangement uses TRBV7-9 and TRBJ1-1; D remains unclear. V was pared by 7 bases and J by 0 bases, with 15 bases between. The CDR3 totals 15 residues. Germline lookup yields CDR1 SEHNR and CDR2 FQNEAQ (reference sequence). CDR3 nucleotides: TGTGCCAGCACCCCCCGGGTGGTCATGAACACTGAAGCTTTCTTT. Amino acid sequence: CASTPRVVMNTEAFF. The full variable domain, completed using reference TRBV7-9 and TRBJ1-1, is DTGVSQNPRHKITKRGQNVTFRCDPISEHNRLYWYRQTLGQGPEFLTYFQNEAQLEKSRLLSDRFSAERPKGSFSTLEIQRTEQGDSAMYLCASTPRVVMNTEAFFGQGTRLTVV.